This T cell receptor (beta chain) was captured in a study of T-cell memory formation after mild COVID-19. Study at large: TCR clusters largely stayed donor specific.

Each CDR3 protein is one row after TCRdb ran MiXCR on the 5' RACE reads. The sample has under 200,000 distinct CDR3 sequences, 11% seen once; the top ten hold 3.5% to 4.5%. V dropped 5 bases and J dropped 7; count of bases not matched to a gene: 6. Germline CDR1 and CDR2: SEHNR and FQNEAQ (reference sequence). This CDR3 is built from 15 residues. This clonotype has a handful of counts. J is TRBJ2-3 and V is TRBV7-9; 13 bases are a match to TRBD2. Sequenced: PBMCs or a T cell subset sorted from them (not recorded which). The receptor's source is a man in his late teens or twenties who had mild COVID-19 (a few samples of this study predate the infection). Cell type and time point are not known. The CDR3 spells CASSQPGLAGNTQYF. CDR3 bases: TGTGCCAGCAGCCAGCCGGGACTAGCGGGGAATACGCAGTATTTT.